Each of the 11 T cell receptor beta chains below was sequenced from the same sample in a study of Tregs in tolerant kidney transplant recipients. The method was immunoSEQ multiplex PCR; TCRdb's version includes in-frame clones alone and lacks a portion of them. The sample contains about 66,000 clones, more than 90% of which appear only once. This material consisted of CD8+ T cells from blood, taken before the transplant. The receptors originated from a human donor who received a combined kidney and bone marrow transplant.

The V and J genes are TRBV9 and TRBJ1-2; no clear D gene. Germline V gene sequence: CDR1 SGDLS, CDR2 YYNGEE. CDR3 length: 14 residues. V was trimmed by 0 bases and J by 7 bases, leaving 13 bases between them. CDR3 nucleotides: TGTGCCAGCAGCGTAGGCCCGGAGGGTAGTGGCTACACCTTC. This codes for CASSVGPEGSGYTF.

The sample holds one count of this clone. The chain uses TRBV5-6 and TRBJ2-3, with 8 positions matching TRBD2. This CDR3 comprises 15 residues. V dropped 4 bases and J dropped 2; count of bases not matched to a gene: 6. CDR1 SGHDT and CDR2 YYEEEE come from the germline V gene. The CDR3 nucleotides read TGTGCCAGCAGCCTAACTAGCGGAGCCACAGATACGCAGTATTTT. It is translated as CASSLTSGATDTQYF.

This chain connects TRBV27 to TRBJ2-2, with D possibly being TRBD2 (5 bases). Trimming shortened V by 4 bases and J by 4 bases, and 13 bases separated the two germline ends. The CDR3 length is 15 residues. Germline lookup yields CDR1 MNHEY and CDR2 SMNVEV (reference sequence). In DNA, the CDR3 is TGTGCCAGCAGTTCAAAGCGGAGGCGCACCGGGGAGCTGTTTTTT. Translated: CASSSKRRRTGELFF.

A single count supports this clone. CDR3 residues: CASNLGKRSPIYGYTF. CDR3 DNA: TGTGCCAGTAATCTGGGTAAGAGGTCCCCAATCTATGGCTACACCTTC. J is TRBJ1-2 and V is TRBV19, with unresolved D. The CDR3 consists of 16 residues. V lost 7 bases, J lost 4 bases, and 22 bases lay in between. Germline CDR1 is LNHDA and CDR2 is SQIVND (reference sequence).

This clone appeared once. The chain combines TRBV4-3 with TRBJ2-3; 8 bases line up with TRBD2. V lost 0 bases to trimming and J lost 6 bases; unmatched junction nucleotides: 11. Germline V gene lookup returns CDR1 LGHNA and CDR2 YSLEER. This CDR3 has 17 residues. The CDR3 loop reads CASSQDLAGGAYDTQYF. For the CDR3, the DNA is TGCGCCAGCAGCCAAGATCTAGCCGGGGGGGCCTACGATACGCAGTATTTT.

This clone was seen repeatedly, ten times or more. CDR3 residues: CASSVGHEEMETQYF. CDR3 coding DNA: TGTGCCAGCAGCGTAGGCCACGAGGAAATGGAGACCCAGTACTTC. V usage is TRBV9 and J usage is TRBJ2-5; no definite D call. The CDR3 contains 15 residues. Germline values: CDR1 SGDLS, CDR2 YYNGEE. V was shortened by 0 bases and J by 5 bases, with 14 bases between the two germline ends.

The CDR3 spells CASSLAVLYEQYF. CDR3 DNA sequence: TGTGCCAGCAGCTTAGCGGTCCTCTACGAGCAGTACTTC. J is TRBJ2-7 and V is TRBV11-2; D remains ambiguous. CDR1 and CDR2 (germline): SGHAT, FQNNGV. The length of the CDR3 is 13 residues. Trimming took 1 base from V and 3 from J, leaving 7 bases between them.

The chain employs TRBV19 and TRBJ2-7, with D possibly TRBD2 on 6 matching bases. Trimming pared 8 bases from V and 7 bases from J, leaving 12 bases between. The V gene's germline CDR1 is LNHDA and CDR2 SQIVND (reference sequence). The CDR3 has 11 amino acids. CDR3: CASSYAGEQYF. The CDR3 coding sequence is TGTGCCAGTTCATACGCGGGGGAGCAGTACTTC.

V gene TRBV30 combines with J gene TRBJ2-3, with a possible D match to TRBD1 (8 bases). The CDR3 has 15 amino acids. The V and J ends lost 2 bases and 3 bases respectively, with 15 bases between them. The germline V gene encodes CDR1 GTSNPN and CDR2 SVGIG (reference sequence). The DNA for the CDR3 is TGTGCCTGGAGTTCCAACAGGGGGGGGACAGATACGCAGTATTTT. It translates to CAWSSNRGGTDTQYF.

V usage is TRBV27 and J usage is TRBJ1-1; TRBD1 matches 7 bases. Trimming at V came to 6 bases and at J to 1 base, leaving 5 bases not matched to a gene. In germline, CDR1 is MNHEY, CDR2 SMNVEV (reference sequence). There are 14 residues in the CDR3. The CDR3 protein is CASRTGNPNTEAFF. The CDR3 DNA sequence: TGTGCCAGCAGGACAGGGAATCCGAACACTGAAGCTTTCTTT.

This chain uses TRBV15 with TRBJ2-7, with a possible D match to TRBD1 (6 bases). Trimming removed 3 bases from V and 3 bases from J, with 18 bases in between. Germline V gene lookup returns CDR1 LNHNV and CDR2 YYDKDF (reference sequence). The CDR3 has 16 residues. The CDR3 loop is CATSSSRQVVHYEQYF. The CDR3 DNA sequence: TGTGCCACCAGCAGTTCGAGACAGGTGGTCCACTACGAGCAGTACTTC.